This TCR beta chain originates from a study of blood T cells in healthy people across ages. General study results and limits: The study found TCR beta diversity correlated strongly with naive T cell percentage.

For the second PCR, which ran for 7 to 11 cycles, a sample-barcoded 5' primer and a J-beta primer mix were used. Every cDNA molecule carried a tag from a template-switch adaptor bearing 12 random nucleotides. MiXCR, applied by TCRdb to the 5' RACE reads, yields one record per CDR3 protein. Among about 1.5 million distinct CDR3 sequences listed, roughly 43% were seen once. The germline gives CDR1 LGHNA, CDR2 YNFKEQ. The CDR3 runs to 16 residues. Trimming took 2 bases from V and 4 from J; bases not matched to a gene: 7. With respect to this clonotype: The antigen remains unidentified.

The sample comprised blood. This rearrangement joins TRBV4-2 to TRBJ2-3; TRBD2 aligns across 9 bases. The sequence derives from a woman aged 18-29 years in good health. CDR3 sequence (DNA): TGTGCCAGCAGCCAATCTCCGGGACTAGCAGCAGATACGCAGTATTTT. It encodes CASSQSPGLAADTQYF.